This is a list of T cell receptor beta chains from one sample in a study of CD8 T cells in Susac syndrome. TCRdb redid the calling of the immunoSEQ multiplex PCR reads with MiXCR, one entry per CDR3 protein. The table has around 200,000 distinct CDR3 sequences, over 90% seen once. Sequencing input: CD8+ T cells from PBMCs. These receptors were obtained from a human donor with Susac syndrome. CDR3s include the opening cysteine and the closing phenylalanine or tryptophan. D genes are given only for firm matches. Size values are once, few and many counts, or a class for expanded clones, and some rows have none.

J | length | size | V | D | CDR3 | DNA
TRBJ1-1 | 12 | NA | TRBV7-3 | NA | CASSPGGIEAFF | TGTGCCAGCAGTCCTGGGGGTATTGAAGCTTTCTTT
TRBJ2-1 | 12 | NA | TRBV7-9 | NA | CASSPVEHEQFF | TGTGCCAGCAGCCCCGTGGAGCATGAGCAGTTCTTC
TRBJ2-7 | 14 | NA | TRBV7-9 | NA | CASSSTVQSYEQYF | TGTGCCAGCAGCTCGACAGTACAATCCTACGAGCAGTACTTC
TRBJ2-7 | 17 | NA | TRBV5-1 | TRBD2 | CASSLEDYQRGGHEQYF | TGCGCCAGCAGCTTGGAGGACTACCAGCGGGGGGGCCACGAGCAGTACTTC
TRBJ1-5 | 13 | NA | TRBV20-1 | NA | CSAQTGSNQPQHF | TGCAGTGCTCAGACAGGTAGCAATCAGCCCCAGCATTTT
TRBJ2-7 | 13 | NA | TRBV3-1 | NA | CASSPGGDHEQYF | TGTGCCAGCAGCCCCGGGGGCGACCACGAGCAGTACTTC
TRBJ2-7 | 12 | NA | TRBV29-1 | NA | CSAKDMKTEQYF | TGCAGCGCAAAAGATATGAAGACAGAGCAGTACTTC
TRBJ2-2 | 19 | NA | TRBV14 | TRBD2 | CASSQQLGLAGESTGELFF | TGTGCCAGCAGCCAACAGCTGGGACTAGCGGGAGAGTCGACCGGGGAGCTGTTTTTT
TRBJ2-7 | 13 | NA | TRBV9 | TRBD2 | CASSVTSANEQYF | TGTGCCAGCAGCGTAACTAGCGCCAACGAGCAGTACTTC
TRBJ1-5 | 15 | few | TRBV5-6 | NA | CASSLGGGSNQPQHF | TGTGCCAGCAGCCTAGGCGGGGGATCAAATCAGCCCCAGCATTTT
TRBJ2-7 | 14 | NA | TRBV12-3/TRBV12-4 | TRBD1 | CASSSRPGQAEQYF | TGTGCCAGCAGCTCGAGACCGGGACAGGCCGAGCAGTACTTC
TRBJ2-3 | 18 | NA | TRBV30 | TRBD1 | CAWSPIDRGRWETDTQYF | TGTGCCTGGAGCCCTATCGACAGGGGGCGGTGGGAGACAGATACGCAGTATTTT
TRBJ2-1 | 14 | NA | TRBV5-1 | NA | CASSDWTAGNEQFF | TGCGCCAGCAGCGATTGGACAGCTGGGAATGAGCAGTTCTTC